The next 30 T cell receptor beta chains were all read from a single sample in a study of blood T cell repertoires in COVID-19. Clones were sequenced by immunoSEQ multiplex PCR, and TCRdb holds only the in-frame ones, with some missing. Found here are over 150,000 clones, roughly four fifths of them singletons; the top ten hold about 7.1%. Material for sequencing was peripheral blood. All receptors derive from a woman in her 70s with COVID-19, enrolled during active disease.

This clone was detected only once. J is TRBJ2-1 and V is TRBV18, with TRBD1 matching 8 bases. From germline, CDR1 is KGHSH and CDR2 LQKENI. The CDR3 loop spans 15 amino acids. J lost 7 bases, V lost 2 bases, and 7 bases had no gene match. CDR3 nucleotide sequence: TGTGCCAGCTCACCATCTACAGGGGGTGAGAATGAGCAGTTCTTC. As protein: CASSPSTGGENEQFF.

The CDR3 bases are TGTGCCAGCAGCGTGGACAGGGGAAGTAATTCACCCCTCCACTTT. Encoded protein: CASSVDRGSNSPLHF. The chain has TRBV7-3 and TRBJ1-6; 9 bases are a match to TRBD1. The germline V gene has CDR1 SGHTA and CDR2 FQGTGA. V lost 5 bases and J lost 6; bases outside the gene matches: 5. The CDR3 is 15 amino acids.

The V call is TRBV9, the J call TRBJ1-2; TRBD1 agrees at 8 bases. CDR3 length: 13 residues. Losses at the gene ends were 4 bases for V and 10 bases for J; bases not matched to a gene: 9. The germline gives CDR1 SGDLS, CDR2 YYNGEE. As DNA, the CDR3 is TGTGCCAGCAGCACACGGACAGGGAATTTCTACACCTTC. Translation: CASSTRTGNFYTF. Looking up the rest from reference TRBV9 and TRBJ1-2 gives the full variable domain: DSGVTQTPKHLITATGQRVTLRCSPRSGDLSVYWYQQSLDQGLQFLIQYYNGEERAKGNILERFSAQQFPDLHSELNLSSLELGDSALYFCASSTRTGNFYTFGSGTRLTVV.

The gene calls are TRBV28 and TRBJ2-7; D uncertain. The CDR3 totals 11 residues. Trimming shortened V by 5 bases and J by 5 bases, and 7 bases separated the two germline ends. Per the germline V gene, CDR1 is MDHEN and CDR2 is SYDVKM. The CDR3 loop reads CASSLRNEQYF. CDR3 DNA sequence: TGTGCCAGCAGTCTGAGGAACGAGCAGTACTTC.

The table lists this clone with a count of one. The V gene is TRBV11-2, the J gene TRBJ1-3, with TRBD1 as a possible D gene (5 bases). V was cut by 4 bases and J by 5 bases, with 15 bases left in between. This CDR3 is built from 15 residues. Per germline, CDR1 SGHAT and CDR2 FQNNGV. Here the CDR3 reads CASSSRLDTRNTIYF. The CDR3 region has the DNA TGTGCCAGCAGCTCCCGATTGGACACTCGAAACACCATATATTTT.

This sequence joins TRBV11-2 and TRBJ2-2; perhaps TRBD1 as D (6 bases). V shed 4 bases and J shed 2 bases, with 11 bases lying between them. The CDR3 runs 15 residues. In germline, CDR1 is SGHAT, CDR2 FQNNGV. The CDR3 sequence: CASSSHRANTGELFF. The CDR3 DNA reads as TGTGCCAGCAGCTCCCACAGGGCAAACACCGGGGAGCTGTTTTTT.

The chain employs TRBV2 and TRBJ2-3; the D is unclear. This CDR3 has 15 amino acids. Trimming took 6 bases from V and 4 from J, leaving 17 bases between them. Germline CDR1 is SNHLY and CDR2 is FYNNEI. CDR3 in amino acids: CASSQSPRPSDTQYF. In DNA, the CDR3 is TGTGCCAGCAGCCAATCCCCTAGACCTTCAGATACGCAGTATTTT. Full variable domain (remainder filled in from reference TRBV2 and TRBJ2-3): EPEVTQTPSHQVTQMGQEVILRCVPISNHLYFYWYRQILGQKVEFLVSFYNNEISEKSEIFDDQFSVERPDGSNFTLKIRSTKLEDSAMYFCASSQSPRPSDTQYFGPGTRLTVL.

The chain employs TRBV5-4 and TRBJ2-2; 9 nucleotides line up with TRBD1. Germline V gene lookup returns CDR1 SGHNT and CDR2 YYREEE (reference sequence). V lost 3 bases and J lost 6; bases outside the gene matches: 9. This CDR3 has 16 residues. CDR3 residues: CASSSQRQGESGELFF. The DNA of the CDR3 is TGTGCCAGCAGCTCTCAGAGACAGGGGGAATCCGGGGAGCTGTTTTTT.

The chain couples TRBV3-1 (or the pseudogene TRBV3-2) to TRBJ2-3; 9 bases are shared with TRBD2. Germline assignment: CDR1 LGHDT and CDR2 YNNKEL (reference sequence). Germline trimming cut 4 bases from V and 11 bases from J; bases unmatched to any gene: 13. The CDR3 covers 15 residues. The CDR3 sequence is CASSLSQVRTSEQYF. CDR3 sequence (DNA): TGTGCCAGCAGCCTGTCCCAAGTCCGGACTAGCGAGCAGTATTTT.

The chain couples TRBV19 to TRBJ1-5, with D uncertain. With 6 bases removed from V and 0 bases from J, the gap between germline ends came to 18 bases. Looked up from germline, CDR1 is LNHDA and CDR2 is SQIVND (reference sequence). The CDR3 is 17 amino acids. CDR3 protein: CASSLRVETFSNQPQHF. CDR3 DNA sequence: TGTGCCAGTAGCCTCCGGGTCGAAACCTTTAGCAATCAGCCCCAGCATTTT.

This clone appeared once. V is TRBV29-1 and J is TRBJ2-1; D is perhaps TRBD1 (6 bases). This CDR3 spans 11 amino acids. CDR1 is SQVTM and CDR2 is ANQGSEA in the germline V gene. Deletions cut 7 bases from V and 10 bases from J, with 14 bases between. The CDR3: CSAGPGTEQFF. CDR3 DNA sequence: TGCAGCGCTGGACCCGGGACAGAGCAGTTCTTC.

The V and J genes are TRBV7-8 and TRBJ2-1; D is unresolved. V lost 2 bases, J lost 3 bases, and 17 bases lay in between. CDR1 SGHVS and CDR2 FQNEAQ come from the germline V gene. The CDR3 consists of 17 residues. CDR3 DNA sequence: TGTGCCAGCAGCTTATCATCTAGGAAGAATGACTACAATGAGCAGTTCTTC. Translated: CASSLSSRKNDYNEQFF.

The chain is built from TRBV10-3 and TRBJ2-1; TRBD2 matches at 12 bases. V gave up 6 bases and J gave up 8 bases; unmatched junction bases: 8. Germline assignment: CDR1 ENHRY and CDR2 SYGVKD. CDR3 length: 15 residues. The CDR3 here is CAISVLAGGPHEQFF. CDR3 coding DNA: TGTGCCATCAGCGTTCTAGCGGGAGGGCCCCATGAGCAGTTCTTC.

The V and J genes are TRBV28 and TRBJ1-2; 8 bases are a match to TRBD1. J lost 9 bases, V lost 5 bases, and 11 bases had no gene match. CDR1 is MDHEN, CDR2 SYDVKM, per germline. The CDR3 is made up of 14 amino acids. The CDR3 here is CASSPPDRAPSYTF. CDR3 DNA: TGTGCCAGCAGTCCCCCGGACAGGGCCCCCAGCTACACCTTC.

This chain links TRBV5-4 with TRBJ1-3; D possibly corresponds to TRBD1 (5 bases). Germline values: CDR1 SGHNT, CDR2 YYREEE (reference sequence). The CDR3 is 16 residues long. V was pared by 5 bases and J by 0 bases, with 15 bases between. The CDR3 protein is CASSKGAPTSGNTIYF. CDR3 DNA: TGTGCCAGCAGTAAAGGGGCCCCAACCTCTGGAAACACCATATATTTT.

CDR3 residues: CASSRSSYEQYF. The DNA of the CDR3 is TGTGCCAGCAGCCGTAGCTCCTACGAGCAGTACTTC. The chain links TRBV7-2 to TRBJ2-7, with D hard to call. V was trimmed by 5 bases and J by 0 bases, leaving 5 bases between them. Germline lookup yields CDR1 SGHTA and CDR2 FQGNSA. This CDR3 region has 12 residues.

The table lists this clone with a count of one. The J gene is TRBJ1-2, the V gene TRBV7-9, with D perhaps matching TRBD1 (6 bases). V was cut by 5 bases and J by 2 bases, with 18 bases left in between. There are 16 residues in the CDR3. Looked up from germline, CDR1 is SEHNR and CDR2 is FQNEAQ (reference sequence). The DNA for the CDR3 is TGTGCCAGCAGCACTTCTCGGGGGGCCTACAACTATGGCTACACCTTC. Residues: CASSTSRGAYNYGYTF. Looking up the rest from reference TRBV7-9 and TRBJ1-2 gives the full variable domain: DTGVSQNPRHKITKRGQNVTFRCDPISEHNRLYWYRQTLGQGPEFLTYFQNEAQLEKSRLLSDRFSAERPKGSFSTLEIQRTEQGDSAMYLCASSTSRGAYNYGYTFGSGTRLTVV.

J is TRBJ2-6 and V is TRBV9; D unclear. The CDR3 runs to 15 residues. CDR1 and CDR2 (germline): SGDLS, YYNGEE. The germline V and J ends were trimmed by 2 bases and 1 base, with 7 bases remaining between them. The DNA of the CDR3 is TGTGCCAGCAGCGTCTTTACATCTGGGGCCAACGTCCTGACTTTC. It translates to CASSVFTSGANVLTF.

The chain's CDR3 is CASSSQAGAYEQYF. DNA for the CDR3: TGTGCCAGCAGTTCCCAGGCGGGGGCCTACGAGCAGTACTTC. V usage is TRBV27 and J usage is TRBJ2-7; 7 nucleotides align to TRBD2. The length of the CDR3 is 14 residues. Germline V gene sequence: CDR1 MNHEY, CDR2 SMNVEV (reference sequence). Germline trimming cut 4 bases from V and 2 bases from J; bases unmatched to any gene: 5.

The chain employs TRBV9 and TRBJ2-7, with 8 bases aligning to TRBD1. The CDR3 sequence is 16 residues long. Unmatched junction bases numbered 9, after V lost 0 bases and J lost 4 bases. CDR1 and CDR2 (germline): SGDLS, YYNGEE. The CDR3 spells CASSVAPTGDLYEQYF. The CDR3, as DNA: TGTGCCAGCAGCGTAGCCCCGACAGGGGATCTTTACGAGCAGTACTTC. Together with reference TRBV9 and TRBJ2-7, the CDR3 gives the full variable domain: DSGVTQTPKHLITATGQRVTLRCSPRSGDLSVYWYQQSLDQGLQFLIQYYNGEERAKGNILERFSAQQFPDLHSELNLSSLELGDSALYFCASSVAPTGDLYEQYFGPGTRLTVT.

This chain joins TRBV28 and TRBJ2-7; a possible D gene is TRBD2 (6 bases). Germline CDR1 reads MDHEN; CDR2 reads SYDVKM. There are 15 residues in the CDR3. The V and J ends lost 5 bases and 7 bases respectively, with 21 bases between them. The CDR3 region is CASSVTSSVKKEQYF. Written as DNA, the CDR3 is TGTGCCAGCAGTGTAACTAGCTCGGTGAAGAAAGAGCAGTACTTC.

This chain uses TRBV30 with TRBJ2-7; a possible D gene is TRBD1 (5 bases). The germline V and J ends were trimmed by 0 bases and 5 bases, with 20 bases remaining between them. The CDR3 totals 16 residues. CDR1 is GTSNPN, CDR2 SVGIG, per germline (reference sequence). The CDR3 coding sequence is TGTGCCTGGAGTGTAACTTCCAGCAGGGAATTCCACGAGCAGTACTTC. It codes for CAWSVTSSREFHEQYF.

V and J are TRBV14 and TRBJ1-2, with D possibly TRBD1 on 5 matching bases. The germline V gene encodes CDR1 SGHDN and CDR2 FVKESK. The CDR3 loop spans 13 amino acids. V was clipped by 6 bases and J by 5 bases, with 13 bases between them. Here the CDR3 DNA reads TGTGCCAGCAGTCCAGGGTATCGTTATGGCTACACCTTC. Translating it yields CASSPGYRYGYTF.

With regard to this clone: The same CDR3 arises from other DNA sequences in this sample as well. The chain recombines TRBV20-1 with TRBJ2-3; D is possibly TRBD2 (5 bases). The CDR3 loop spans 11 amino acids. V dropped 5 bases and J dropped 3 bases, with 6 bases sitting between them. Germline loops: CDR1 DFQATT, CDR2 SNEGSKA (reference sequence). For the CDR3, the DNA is TGCAGTGCTTCGGGGACAGATACGCAGTATTTT. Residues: CSASGTDTQYF.

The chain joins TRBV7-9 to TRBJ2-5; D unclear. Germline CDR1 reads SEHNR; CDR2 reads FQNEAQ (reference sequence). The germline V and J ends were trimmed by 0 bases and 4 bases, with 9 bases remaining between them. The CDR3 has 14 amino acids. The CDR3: CASSLAGLSETQYF. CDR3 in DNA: TGTGCCAGCAGCTTAGCCGGGTTGTCAGAGACCCAGTACTTC. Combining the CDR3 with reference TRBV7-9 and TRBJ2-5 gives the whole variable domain DTGVSQNPRHKITKRGQNVTFRCDPISEHNRLYWYRQTLGQGPEFLTYFQNEAQLEKSRLLSDRFSAERPKGSFSTLEIQRTEQGDSAMYLCASSLAGLSETQYFGPGTRLLVL.

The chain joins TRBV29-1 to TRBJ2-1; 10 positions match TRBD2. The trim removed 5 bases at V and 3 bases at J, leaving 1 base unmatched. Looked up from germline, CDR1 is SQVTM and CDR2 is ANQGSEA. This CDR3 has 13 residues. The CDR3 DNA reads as TGCAGCGTTCTAGCGGGAGACTACAATGAGCAGTTCTTC. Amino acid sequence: CSVLAGDYNEQFF.

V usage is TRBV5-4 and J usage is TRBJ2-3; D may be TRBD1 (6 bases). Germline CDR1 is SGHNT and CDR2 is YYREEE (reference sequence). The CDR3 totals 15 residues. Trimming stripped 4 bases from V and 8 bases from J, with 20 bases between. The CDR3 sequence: CASSRRGGEGGTQYF. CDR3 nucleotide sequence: TGTGCCAGCAGCAGGCGTGGGGGCGAGGGTGGTACGCAGTATTTT.

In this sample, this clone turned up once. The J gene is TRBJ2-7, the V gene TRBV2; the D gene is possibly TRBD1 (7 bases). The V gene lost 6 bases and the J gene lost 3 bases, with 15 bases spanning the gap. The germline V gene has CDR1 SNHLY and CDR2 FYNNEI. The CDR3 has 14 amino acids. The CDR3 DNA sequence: TGTGCCAGCAGGCCGACAGGGACTCACTACGAGCAGTACTTC. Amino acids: CASRPTGTHYEQYF. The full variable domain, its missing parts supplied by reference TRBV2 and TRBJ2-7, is EPEVTQTPSHQVTQMGQEVILRCVPISNHLYFYWYRQILGQKVEFLVSFYNNEISEKSEIFDDQFSVERPDGSNFTLKIRSTKLEDSAMYFCASRPTGTHYEQYFGPGTRLTVT.

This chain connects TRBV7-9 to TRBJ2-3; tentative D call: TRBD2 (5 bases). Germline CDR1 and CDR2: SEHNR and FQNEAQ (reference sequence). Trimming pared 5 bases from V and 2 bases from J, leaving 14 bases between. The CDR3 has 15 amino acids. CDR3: CASSPSRAVTDTQYF. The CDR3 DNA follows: TGTGCCAGCAGCCCTTCGAGGGCAGTCACAGATACGCAGTATTTT.

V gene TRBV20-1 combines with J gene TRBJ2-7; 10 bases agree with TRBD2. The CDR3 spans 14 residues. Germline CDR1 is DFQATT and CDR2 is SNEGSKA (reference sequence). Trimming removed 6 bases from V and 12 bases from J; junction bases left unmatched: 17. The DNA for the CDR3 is TGCAGTGCCAGTAATCCGGGACTAGCGTCCGTAGGGTACTTC. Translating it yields CSASNPGLASVGYF.